The table lists the clone carrying this T cell receptor beta chain with many counts. Time point described: newly diagnosed GD, antithyroid drugs for less than 3 months. After RNA was extracted from PBMCs, the TCR library was made from it. Arm-PCR of CDR3 regions with iRepertoire HTBI primers generated TCR beta libraries. MiXCR, run by TCRdb on the multiplex PCR reads, gives a single entry per CDR3 protein. The repertoire holds approximately 400,000 distinct CDR3 sequences, with 15% as singletons. The V end was cut by 6 bases, the J end by 0 bases, with 3 bases between. The length of the CDR3 is 12 residues. The data were taken from a study of regulatory T cells in long-lasting Graves disease. Another study also made use of these data, one on T cells in Graves' hyperthyroidism and ophthalmopathy.

The sequences come from peripheral blood mononuclear cells (PBMCs), collected at new diagnosis, from a patient treated with antithyroid drugs. This rearrangement joins TRBV12-3 or TRBV12-4 to TRBJ1-5; D ambiguous. The TCR originated in a woman in her 30s with Graves disease. The CDR3 protein is CASRNSNQPQHF. Here the CDR3 DNA reads TGTGCCAGCAGAAATAGCAATCAGCCCCAGCATTTT.